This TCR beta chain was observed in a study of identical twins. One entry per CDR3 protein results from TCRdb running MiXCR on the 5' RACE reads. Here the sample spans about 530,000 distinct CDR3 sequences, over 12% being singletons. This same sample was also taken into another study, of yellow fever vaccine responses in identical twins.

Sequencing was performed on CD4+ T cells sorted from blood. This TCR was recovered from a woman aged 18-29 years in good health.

In nucleotides, the CDR3 is TGCAGCGTTGGGTCCAGGGGTGATACGCAGTATTTT. Translating gives CSVGSRGDTQYF. The rearrangement uses TRBV29-1 and TRBJ2-3; D perhaps matches TRBD1 (6 bases). V lost 4 bases and J 6 bases, leaving 11 bases between the germline ends. The CDR3 covers 12 residues. Germline CDR1 is SQVTM and CDR2 is ANQGSEA.